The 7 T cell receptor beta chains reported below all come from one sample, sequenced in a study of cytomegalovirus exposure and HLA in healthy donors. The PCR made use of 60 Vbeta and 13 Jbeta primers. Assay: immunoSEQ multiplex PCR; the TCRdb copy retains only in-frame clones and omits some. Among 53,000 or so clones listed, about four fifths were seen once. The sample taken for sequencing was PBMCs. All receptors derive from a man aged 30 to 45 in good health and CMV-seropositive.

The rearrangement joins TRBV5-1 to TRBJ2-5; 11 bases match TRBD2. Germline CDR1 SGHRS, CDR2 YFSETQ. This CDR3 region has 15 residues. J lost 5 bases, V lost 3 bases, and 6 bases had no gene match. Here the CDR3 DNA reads TGCGCCAGCAGCTCCCGACTAGCGGGGCTGGAGACCCAGTACTTC. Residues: CASSSRLAGLETQYF.

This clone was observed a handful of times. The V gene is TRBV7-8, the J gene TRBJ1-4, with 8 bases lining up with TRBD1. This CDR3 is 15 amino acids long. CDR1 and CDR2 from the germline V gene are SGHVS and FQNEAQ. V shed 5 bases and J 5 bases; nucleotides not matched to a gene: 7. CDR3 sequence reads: CASSHRDRQNEKLFF. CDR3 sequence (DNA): TGTGCCAGCAGCCACCGGGACAGGCAGAATGAAAAACTGTTTTTT.

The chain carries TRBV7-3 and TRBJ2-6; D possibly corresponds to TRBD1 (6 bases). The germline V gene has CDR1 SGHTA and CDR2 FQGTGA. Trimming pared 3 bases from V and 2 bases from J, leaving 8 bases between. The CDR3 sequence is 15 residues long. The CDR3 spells CASSFKGAGANVLTF. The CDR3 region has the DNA TGTGCCAGCAGCTTTAAGGGGGCTGGGGCCAACGTCCTGACTTTC.

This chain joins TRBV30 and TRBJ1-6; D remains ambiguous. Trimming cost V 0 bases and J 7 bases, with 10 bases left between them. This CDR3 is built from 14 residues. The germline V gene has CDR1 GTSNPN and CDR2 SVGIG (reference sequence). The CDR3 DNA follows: TGTGCCTGGAGTGTCTCGGGTCTGAATTCACCCCTCCACTTT. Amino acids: CAWSVSGLNSPLHF.

CDR3 sequence: CASSGQGVSGANVLTF. CDR3 nucleotide sequence: TGTGCCAGCAGTGGACAGGGGGTCTCTGGGGCCAACGTCCTGACTTTC. The chain is built from TRBV28 and TRBJ2-6, with 10 bases that match TRBD1. The CDR3 loop spans 16 amino acids. Germline CDR1 reads MDHEN; CDR2 reads SYDVKM. The J segment lost 0 bases and the V segment lost 5 bases, leaving 1 base of the junction unmatched.

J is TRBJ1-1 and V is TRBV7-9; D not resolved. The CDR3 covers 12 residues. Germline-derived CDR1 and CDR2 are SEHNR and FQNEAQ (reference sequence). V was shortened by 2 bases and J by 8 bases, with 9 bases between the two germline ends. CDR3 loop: CASSLITWEAFF. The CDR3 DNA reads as TGTGCCAGCAGCTTAATAACATGGGAAGCTTTCTTT.

CDR3 region: CASGAGGSYNEQFF. The CDR3 DNA follows: TGTGCCAGTGGGGCCGGGGGCTCCTACAATGAGCAGTTCTTC. The chain joins TRBV19 to TRBJ2-1; D may be TRBD2 (6 bases). V was pared by 8 bases and J by 0 bases, with 11 bases between. The germline V gene encodes CDR1 LNHDA and CDR2 SQIVND (reference sequence). This CDR3 has 14 amino acids.